Sequencing of this T cell receptor (beta chain) was carried out in a study of beta chain features in type 1 diabetes. As regards this clone: Its antigen remains unknown.

Study results and caveats: When cDNA is sequenced, cells with high TCR expression could be over-represented.

Of the isolated RNA, all was reverse transcribed, and so the sequenced material was expressed TCRB transcripts. Profiling relied on immunoSEQ multiplex PCR, and the TCRdb table lists in-frame clones only, not all of them. The data contain 810,000 or so clones, about a sixth of them singletons. Blood was drawn once from each donor into heparinised tubes. The draws averaged about 120 mL. The V and J ends lost 4 bases and 6 bases respectively, with 19 bases between them. The CDR3 has 15 amino acids. Germline CDR1 MNHEY, CDR2 SVGAGI. The sequencing sample was made of naive CD4+ T cells from blood. The V and J genes are TRBV6-5 and TRBJ2-7, with D maybe TRBD1 (6 bases). This clonotype originated in a young woman in good health. The CDR3 bases are TGTGCCAGCAGTTCTTCTACAGGGTCACGCTCCGAGCAGTACTTC. Translating gives CASSSSTGSRSEQYF.